Listed below are T cell receptor beta chains from one sample, sequenced in a study of blood T cell repertoires in COVID-19. Only in-frame clones appear in the TCRdb table, and some are missing; sequencing was by immunoSEQ multiplex PCR. The sample records some 220,000 clones, 85% to 90% being singletons. What was sequenced was PBMCs or T cells enriched from blood (not recorded which). The receptor set was obtained from a woman aged 50 to 65 in a cohort exposed to, infected with or recovered from COVID-19 (not recorded which). CDR3s include the opening cysteine and the closing phenylalanine or tryptophan. A D gene is named only where the DNA matches it firmly. Clone size is not always given. Where it is, it says once, few, many or a class for expanded clones.

- | - | 12 | TRBJ2-5 | TRBV7-2 | TGTGCCAGCAGCTTCTTCGAGAAGACCCAGTACTTC | CASSFFEKTQYF
TRBD2 | - | 18 | TRBJ2-1 | TRBV7-2 | TGTGCCAGCAGCTTAGACCCCCCTAGCGGGGGCTCCTACAATGAGCAGTTCTTC | CASSLDPPSGGSYNEQFF
TRBD2 | - | 14 | TRBJ2-7 | TRBV7-2 | TGTGCCAGCAGCTCCCCTAGCGGCTACTACGAGCAGTACTTC | CASSSPSGYYEQYF
- | - | 15 | TRBJ1-6 | TRBV7-2 | TGTGCCAGCAGCCCCAGTGAATTCAGGGGCTCACCCCTCCACTTT | CASSPSEFRGSPLHF
TRBD2 | - | 15 | TRBJ2-3 | TRBV9 | TGTGCCAGCAGCGCTAGCGGGGTTCCTACAGATACGCAGTATTTT | CASSASGVPTDTQYF
- | - | 15 | TRBJ2-1 | TRBV24-1 | TGTGCCACCCGGAAAGGGGACTCAGAAAACAATGAGCAGTTCTTC | CATRKGDSENNEQFF
- | - | 14 | TRBJ1-5 | TRBV24-1 | TGTGCCACCAGTGATTTCGGTAGAGATCAGCCCCAGCATTTT | CATSDFGRDQPQHF
- | few | 16 | TRBJ2-2 | TRBV11-1 | TGTGCCAGCAGCTTAGAGAGGTCCCCATACACCGGGGAGCTGTTTTTT | CASSLERSPYTGELFF
TRBD2 | - | 20 | TRBJ2-1 | TRBV7-6 | TGTGCCAGCAGCTCCGAACTAGGCGGGGGGGGTGGTGGTAACGACAATGAGCAGTTCTTC | CASSSELGGGGGGNDNEQFF
TRBD1 | - | 20 | TRBJ1-5 | TRBV6-4 | TGTGCCAGCAGCCATGGAAGCGACAGGGATGGTAGTGGAAGCAATCAGCCCCAGCATTTT | CASSHGSDRDGSGSNQPQHF
- | - | 16 | TRBJ1-5 | TRBV18 | TGTGCCAGCTCACCCGCAGGGGCGGGCGGCAATCAGCCCCAGCATTTT | CASSPAGAGGNQPQHF
TRBD1 | - | 13 | TRBJ1-2 | TRBV24-1 | TGTGCCACCAGTGACCACACAGGGGCTGGCTACACCTTC | CATSDHTGAGYTF
TRBD2 | - | 14 | TRBJ2-1 | TRBV3-1/TRBV3-2 | TGTGCCAGCAGCACCAGCGGGGGGTCCAATGAGCAGTTCTTC | CASSTSGGSNEQFF
- | - | 17 | TRBJ2-3 | TRBV4-2 | TGTGCCAGCAGCCAACCACAAGCGGTGACTAGCACAGATACGCAGTATTTT | CASSQPQAVTSTDTQYF
- | - | 12 | TRBJ1-4 | TRBV12-3/TRBV12-4 | TGTGCCAGCAGTTTGCGGGGGGAAAAACTGTTTTTT | CASSLRGEKLFF
- | - | 13 | TRBJ1-2 | TRBV5-4 | TGTGCCAGCAGCCCCCAGGAAAGGGGAGGCTACACCTTC | CASSPQERGGYTF
- | - | 14 | TRBJ2-5 | TRBV5-4 | TGTGCCAGCAGCTTGGCTCCCTCGGAAGAGACCCAGTACTTC | CASSLAPSEETQYF
TRBD1 | once | 14 | TRBJ1-2 | TRBV4-1 | TGCGCCAGCAGCCAGGCCGGACAGGCTTATGGCTACACCTTC | CASSQAGQAYGYTF
TRBD1 | - | 14 | TRBJ1-5 | TRBV6-5 | TGTGCCAGCAGACAGGGGTCGGGACATCAGCCCCAGCATTTT | CASRQGSGHQPQHF
- | - | 15 | TRBJ2-7 | TRBV9 | TGTGCCAGCAGCGTAGCCGCGGGGCAATCCTACGAGCAGTACTTC | CASSVAAGQSYEQYF
- | - | 14 | TRBJ1-5 | TRBV6-2/TRBV6-3 | TGTGCCAGCACCCCCTCAGGGAACAATCAGCCCCAGCATTTT | CASTPSGNNQPQHF
TRBD1 | - | 15 | TRBJ1-1 | TRBV5-6 | TGTGCCAGCAGCTTGCCGACAGGGAGGAACACTGAAGCTTTCTTT | CASSLPTGRNTEAFF
- | - | 14 | TRBJ1-1 | TRBV14 | TGTGCCAGCAGCCAAGACCGGGGGTCGTCTGAAGCTTTCTTT | CASSQDRGSSEAFF
TRBD1 | - | 12 | TRBJ1-1 | TRBV30 | TGTGCCTGGGAATCCGGGACAGTTGAAGCTTTCTTT | CAWESGTVEAFF
TRBD1 | - | 16 | TRBJ2-2 | TRBV10-3 | TGTGCCATCAGTAACGGACAGGGGGCAAACACCGGGGAGCTGTTTTTT | CAISNGQGANTGELFF
- | - | 14 | TRBJ2-2 | TRBV18 | TGTGCCAGCTCACGCGGGACCCACACCGGGGAGCTGTTTTTT | CASSRGTHTGELFF
- | - | 15 | TRBJ1-4 | TRBV19 | TGTGCCAGTAGTCCGACTTCTCCCGGGGAAGAAAAACTGTTTTTT | CASSPTSPGEEKLFF
TRBD1 | - | 15 | TRBJ2-3 | TRBV7-2 | TGTGCCAGCAGCCCCGGACAGGTTAGCACAGATACGCAGTATTTT | CASSPGQVSTDTQYF
- | - | 15 | TRBJ1-4 | TRBV18 | TGTGCCAGCTCAACCAGGACAGCAACTAATGAAAAACTGTTTTTT | CASSTRTATNEKLFF
- | few | 14 | TRBJ1-2 | TRBV7-2 | TGTGCCAGCAGCTTAGACATGGCTTTCTATGGCTACACCTTC | CASSLDMAFYGYTF
- | - | 14 | TRBJ2-7 | TRBV19 | TGTGCCAGTAGTATCGGACAGTTCGGCTACGAGCAGTACTTC | CASSIGQFGYEQYF
- | - | 14 | TRBJ2-3 | TRBV7-3 | TGTGCCAGCAGCTTAGGTCTAATCACAGATACGCAGTATTTT | CASSLGLITDTQYF
TRBD1 | - | 12 | TRBJ2-5 | TRBV30 | TGTGCCTGGACAGGGGGCCTAGAGACCCAGTACTTC | CAWTGGLETQYF
- | few | 14 | TRBJ2-1 | TRBV29-1 | TGCAGCGTTACCGGAGGGACAGTATACAATGAGCAGTTCTTC | CSVTGGTVYNEQFF
- | - | 15 | TRBJ1-5 | TRBV27 | TGTGCCAGCAGTCCCCGGGGGGCTGGCAATCAGCCCCAGCATTTT | CASSPRGAGNQPQHF
- | once | 14 | TRBJ1-2 | TRBV5-1 | TGCGCCAGCAGCTGGTCGGACAGCACCTATGGCTACACCTTC | CASSWSDSTYGYTF
TRBD1 | - | 14 | TRBJ1-5 | TRBV2 | TGTGCCAGCAGTCGGGACAGGAACAATCAGCCCCAGCATTTT | CASSRDRNNQPQHF
- | - | 13 | TRBJ1-5 | TRBV12-3/TRBV12-4 | TGTGCCAGCAGTTTCGGTCGCAATCAGCCCCAGCATTTT | CASSFGRNQPQHF
TRBD1 | - | 14 | TRBJ2-5 | TRBV25-1 | TGTGCCAGCAGTGAATCACAGGGGTACGAGACCCAGTACTTC | CASSESQGYETQYF
TRBD1 | - | 15 | TRBJ1-1 | TRBV27 | TGTGCCAGCAGTCCTCGGACAGGGGCGAACACTGAAGCTTTCTTT | CASSPRTGANTEAFF
TRBD1 | - | 13 | TRBJ1-6 | TRBV6-5 | TGTGCCAGTTCACAGGGGGCCATTTCACCCCTCCACTTT | CASSQGAISPLHF
- | - | 16 | TRBJ1-3 | TRBV28 | TGTGCCAGCAGTTCCGCCGGGGGGGGAACTGGAAACACCATATATTTT | CASSSAGGGTGNTIYF
- | - | 15 | TRBJ2-1 | TRBV7-2 | TGTGCCAGCAGCTTAGCAGAACTTCGGGGAGATGAGCAGTTCTTC | CASSLAELRGDEQFF
TRBD1 | few | 14 | TRBJ2-3 | TRBV7-6 | TGTGCCAGCAGCCACAGGGGGCTGACAGATACGCAGTATTTT | CASSHRGLTDTQYF
- | - | 14 | TRBJ2-3 | TRBV24-1 | TGTGCCACCAGTGATACTCTTTCCGGAGATACGCAGTATTTT | CATSDTLSGDTQYF
TRBD2 | - | 15 | TRBJ2-2 | TRBV13 | TGTGCCAGCATCCGGACTAGCGGAAACACCGGGGAGCTGTTTTTT | CASIRTSGNTGELFF
- | - | 18 | TRBJ1-5 | TRBV21-1 | TGTGCCAGCAGCCTCGAGGGGGAAAAGAGCGGGGGGATTCAGCCCCAGCATTTT | CASSLEGEKSGGIQPQHF
- | - | 14 | TRBJ1-3 | TRBV10-3 | TGTGCCATCAGTGAGTCGGCCCAGGGAAACACCATATATTTT | CAISESAQGNTIYF
- | once | 15 | TRBJ2-3 | TRBV7-2 | TGTGCCAGCAGCTTAGGGGGCGGGGGCGCAGATACGCAGTATTTT | CASSLGGGGADTQYF
TRBD1 | - | 15 | TRBJ1-1 | TRBV4-3 | TGCGCCAGCAGCCTTCTCGGACAGGGGAACACTGAAGCTTTCTTT | CASSLLGQGNTEAFF